The text below deals with one T cell receptor (beta chain). Per the germline V gene, CDR1 is SGHTS and CDR2 is YDEGEE. Trimming pared 1 base from V and 10 bases from J, leaving 9 bases between. The CDR3 has 12 amino acids. Treatment indicated: roughly 18 received Ad26.COV2.S at low or high dose, single or two shots; roughly five received placebo; per-sample allocation not given. The samples date from day 63 after the first vaccine or placebo injection. The data derive from a study of Ad26.COV2.S vaccination and SARS-CoV-2 variants. Method: immunoSEQ multiplex PCR; TCRdb's copy keeps in-frame clones and lacks some. The sample lists 400,000 to 500,000 clones, 75% to 90% seen once, with approximately 2.5% in the top ten.

The receptor was derived from a person between 18 and 65 years old who received the Ad26.COV2.S COVID-19 vaccine or a placebo. Specimen: peripheral blood, collected in a trial of Ad26.COV2.S vaccine versus placebo. The chain has TRBV5-8 and TRBJ2-1; no definite D call. The CDR3 is CASSLSWVEQFF. The CDR3 nucleotides read TGTGCCAGCAGCTTGTCGTGGGTAGAGCAGTTCTTC.